What follows is one TCR beta chain and its context. Trimming took 6 bases from V and 7 from J; bases not matched to a gene: 14. Germline V lookup: CDR1 SNHLY, CDR2 FYNNEI. The CDR3 loop spans 15 amino acids. The entry originates in a study of blood T cell repertoires in COVID-19. Using immunoSEQ multiplex PCR, the repertoire was profiled, and TCRdb retains in-frame clones only, with some absent. The sample shows under 150,000 clones, roughly 79% of them seen only once. The rearrangement uses TRBV2 and TRBJ1-2; TRBD1 matches at 7 bases. The specimen was peripheral blood. The source is a human donor with acute or convalescent COVID-19. The donor label of this sample is uncertain. CDR3 bases: TGTGCCAGCAGGCGGGACAGCGGAGGGATCAGTGGCTACACCTTC. Translating gives CASRRDSGGISGYTF.